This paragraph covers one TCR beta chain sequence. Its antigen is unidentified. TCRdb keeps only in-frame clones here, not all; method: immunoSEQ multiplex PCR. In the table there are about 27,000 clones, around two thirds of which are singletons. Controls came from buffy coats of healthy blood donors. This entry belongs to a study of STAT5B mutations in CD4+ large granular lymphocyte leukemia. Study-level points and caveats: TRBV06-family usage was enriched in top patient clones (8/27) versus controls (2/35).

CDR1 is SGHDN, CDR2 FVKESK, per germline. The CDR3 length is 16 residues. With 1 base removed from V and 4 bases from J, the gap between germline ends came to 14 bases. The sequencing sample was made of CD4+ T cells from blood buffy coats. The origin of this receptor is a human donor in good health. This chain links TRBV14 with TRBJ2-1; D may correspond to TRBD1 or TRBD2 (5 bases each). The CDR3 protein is CASSQVGTRWYNEQFF. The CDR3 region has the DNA TGTGCCAGCAGCCAAGTTGGGACCAGGTGGTACAATGAGCAGTTCTTC. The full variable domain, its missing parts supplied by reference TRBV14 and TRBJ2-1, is EAGVTQFPSHSVIEKGQTVTLRCDPISGHDNLYWYRRVMGKEIKFLLHFVKESKQDESGMPNNRFLAERTGGTYSTLKVQPAELEDSGVYFCASSQVGTRWYNEQFFGPGTRLTVL.